The clone carrying this T cell receptor beta chain was seen a single time. Its antigen is unidentified. The source of the sample is a study of T cells in localized non-small cell lung cancer. Only in-frame clones appear in the TCRdb table, and some are missing; sequencing was by immunoSEQ multiplex PCR. The profile covers around 130,000 clones, with 89% appearing a single time and over 1.5% taken by the ten largest. Study observations and caveats: Blood T cell density predicted longer survival; adjacent-lung clonality, shorter.

In germline, CDR1 is MNHEY, CDR2 SVGAGI. Trimming stripped 6 bases from V and 1 base from J, with 16 bases between. The CDR3 consists of 15 residues. The sample was peripheral blood, taken before any cancer treatment. The chain couples TRBV6-5 to TRBJ2-7; no firm D call. The clonotype comes from a female donor older than 55 with stage I lung adenocarcinoma. Here the CDR3 DNA reads TGTGCCAGCAGGACAAAACCGGACGGATCCTACGAGCAGTACTTC. Translation gives CASRTKPDGSYEQYF.